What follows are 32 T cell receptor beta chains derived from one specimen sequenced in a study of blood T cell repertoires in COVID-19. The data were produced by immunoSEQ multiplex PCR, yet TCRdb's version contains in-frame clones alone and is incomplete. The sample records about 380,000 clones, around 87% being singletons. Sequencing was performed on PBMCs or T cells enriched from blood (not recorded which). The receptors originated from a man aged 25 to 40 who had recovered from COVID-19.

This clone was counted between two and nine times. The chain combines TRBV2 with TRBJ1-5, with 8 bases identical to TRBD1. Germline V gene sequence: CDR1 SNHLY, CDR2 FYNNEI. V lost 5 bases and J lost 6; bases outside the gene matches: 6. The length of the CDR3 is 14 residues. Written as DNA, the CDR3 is TGTGCCAGCAGTCCGACAGGGGATTTTCAGCCCCAGCATTTT. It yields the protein CASSPTGDFQPQHF. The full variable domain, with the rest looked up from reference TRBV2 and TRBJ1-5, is EPEVTQTPSHQVTQMGQEVILRCVPISNHLYFYWYRQILGQKVEFLVSFYNNEISEKSEIFDDQFSVERPDGSNFTLKIRSTKLEDSAMYFCASSPTGDFQPQHFGDGTRLSIL.

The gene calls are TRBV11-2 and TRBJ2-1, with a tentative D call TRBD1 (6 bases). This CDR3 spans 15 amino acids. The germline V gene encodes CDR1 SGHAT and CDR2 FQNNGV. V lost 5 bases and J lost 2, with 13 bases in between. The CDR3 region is CASSPIRDTYNEQFF. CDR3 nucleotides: TGTGCCAGCAGCCCAATCCGGGACACCTACAATGAGCAGTTCTTC.

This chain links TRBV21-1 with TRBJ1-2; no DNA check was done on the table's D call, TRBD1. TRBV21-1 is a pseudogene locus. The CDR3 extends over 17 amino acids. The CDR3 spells CASSRDKFAPEKVGYTF. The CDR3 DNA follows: TGTGCCAGCAGCAGGGACAAGTTCGCGCCAGAGAAGGTTGGCTACACCTTC.

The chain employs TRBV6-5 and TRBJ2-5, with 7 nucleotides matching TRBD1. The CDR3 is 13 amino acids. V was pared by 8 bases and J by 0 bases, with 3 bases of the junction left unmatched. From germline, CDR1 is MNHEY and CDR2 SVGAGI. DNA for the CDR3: TGTGCCAGCTGCAGGGGGTACCAAGAGACCCAGTACTTC. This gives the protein CASCRGYQETQYF.

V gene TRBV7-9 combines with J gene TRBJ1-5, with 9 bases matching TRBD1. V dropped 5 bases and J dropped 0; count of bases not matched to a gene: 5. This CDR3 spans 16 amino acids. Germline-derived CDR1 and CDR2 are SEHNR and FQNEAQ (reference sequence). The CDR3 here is CASSADRGYSNQPQHF. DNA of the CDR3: TGTGCCAGCAGCGCGGACAGGGGTTATAGCAATCAGCCCCAGCATTTT.

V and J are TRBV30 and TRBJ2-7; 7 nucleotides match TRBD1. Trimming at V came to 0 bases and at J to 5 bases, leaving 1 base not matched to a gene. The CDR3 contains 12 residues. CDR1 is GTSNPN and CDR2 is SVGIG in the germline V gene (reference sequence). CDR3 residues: CAWSVQGNEQYF. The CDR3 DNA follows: TGTGCCTGGAGTGTACAGGGGAACGAGCAGTACTTC.

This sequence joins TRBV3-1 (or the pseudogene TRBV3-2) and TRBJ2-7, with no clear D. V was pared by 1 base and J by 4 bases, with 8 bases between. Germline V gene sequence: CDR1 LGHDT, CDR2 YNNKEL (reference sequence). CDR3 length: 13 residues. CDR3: CASSQVPPYEQYF. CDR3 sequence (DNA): TGTGCCAGCAGCCAAGTCCCTCCTTACGAGCAGTACTTC.

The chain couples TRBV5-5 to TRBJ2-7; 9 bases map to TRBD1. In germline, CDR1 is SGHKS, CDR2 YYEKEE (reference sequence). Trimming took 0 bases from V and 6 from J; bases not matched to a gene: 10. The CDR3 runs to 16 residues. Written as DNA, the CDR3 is TGTGCCAGCAGCTTGGGGGGACAGGGCGCAACGGGCGAGCAGTACTTC. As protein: CASSLGGQGATGEQYF.

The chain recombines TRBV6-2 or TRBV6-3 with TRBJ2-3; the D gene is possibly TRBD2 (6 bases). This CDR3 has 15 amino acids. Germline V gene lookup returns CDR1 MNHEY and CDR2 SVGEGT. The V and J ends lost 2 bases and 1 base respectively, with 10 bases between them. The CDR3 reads CASSYQGGGTDTQYF. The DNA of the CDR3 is TGTGCCAGCAGTTACCAGGGCGGGGGCACAGATACGCAGTATTTT.

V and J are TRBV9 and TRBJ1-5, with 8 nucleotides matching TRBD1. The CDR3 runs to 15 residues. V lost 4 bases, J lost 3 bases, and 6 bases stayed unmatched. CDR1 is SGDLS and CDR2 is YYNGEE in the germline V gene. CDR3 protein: CASSSRDRPNQPQHF. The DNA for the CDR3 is TGTGCCAGCAGCAGCCGGGACAGGCCCAATCAGCCCCAGCATTTT.

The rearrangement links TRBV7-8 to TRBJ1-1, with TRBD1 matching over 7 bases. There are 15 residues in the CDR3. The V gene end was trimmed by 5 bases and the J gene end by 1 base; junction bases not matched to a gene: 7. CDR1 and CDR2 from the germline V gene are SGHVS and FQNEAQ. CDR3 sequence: CASSHRDSPNTEAFF. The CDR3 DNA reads TGTGCCAGCAGCCACCGGGACAGCCCGAACACTGAAGCTTTCTTT.

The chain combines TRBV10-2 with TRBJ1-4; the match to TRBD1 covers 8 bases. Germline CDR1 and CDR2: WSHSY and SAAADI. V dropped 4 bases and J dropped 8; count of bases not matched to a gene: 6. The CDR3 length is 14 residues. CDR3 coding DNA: TGCGCCAGCAGTGTACAGGGGGACACGGAAAAACTGTTTTTT. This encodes CASSVQGDTEKLFF.

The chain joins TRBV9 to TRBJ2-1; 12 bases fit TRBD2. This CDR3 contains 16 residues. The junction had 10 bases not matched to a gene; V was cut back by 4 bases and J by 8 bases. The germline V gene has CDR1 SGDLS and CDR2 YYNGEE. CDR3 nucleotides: TGTGCCAGCAGCTTCGGGACTAGCGGGTACTCCGATGAGCAGTTCTTC. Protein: CASSFGTSGYSDEQFF.

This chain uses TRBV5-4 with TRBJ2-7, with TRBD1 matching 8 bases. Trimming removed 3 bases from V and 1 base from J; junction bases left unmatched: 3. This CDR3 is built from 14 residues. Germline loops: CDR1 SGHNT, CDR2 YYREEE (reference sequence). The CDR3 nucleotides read TGTGCCAGCAGCTGGGGGACAGGATCCTACGAGCAGTACTTC. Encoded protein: CASSWGTGSYEQYF.

CDR3: CASSATGGSVTGELFF. In nucleotides, the CDR3 is TGTGCCAGCAGTGCGACAGGGGGAAGTGTTACCGGGGAGCTGTTTTTT. This chain connects TRBV6-2 or TRBV6-3 to TRBJ2-2; TRBD1 agrees at 9 bases. The trim removed 5 bases at V and 5 bases at J, leaving 9 bases unmatched. The CDR3 has 16 residues. Germline V lookup: CDR1 MNHEY, CDR2 SVGEGT.

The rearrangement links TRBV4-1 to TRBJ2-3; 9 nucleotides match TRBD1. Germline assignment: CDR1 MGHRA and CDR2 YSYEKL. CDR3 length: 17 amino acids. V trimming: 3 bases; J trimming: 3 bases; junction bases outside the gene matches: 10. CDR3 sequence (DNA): TGCGCCAGCAGCCACTTCGCCGGGACAGGGCCTACAGATACGCAGTATTTT. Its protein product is CASSHFAGTGPTDTQYF.

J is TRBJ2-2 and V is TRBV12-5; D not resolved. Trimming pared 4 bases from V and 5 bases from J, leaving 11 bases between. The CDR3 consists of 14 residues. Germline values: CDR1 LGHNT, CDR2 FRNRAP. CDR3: CASGSSRWTGELFF. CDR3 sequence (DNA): TGTGCTAGTGGTTCCTCCAGGTGGACCGGGGAGCTGTTTTTT.

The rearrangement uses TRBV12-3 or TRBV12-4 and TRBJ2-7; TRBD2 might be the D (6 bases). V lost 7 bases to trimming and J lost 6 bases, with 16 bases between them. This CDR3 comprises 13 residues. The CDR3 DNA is TGTGCCAGCAATTCCGACCGACTAGGCGAGCAGTACTTC. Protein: CASNSDRLGEQYF.

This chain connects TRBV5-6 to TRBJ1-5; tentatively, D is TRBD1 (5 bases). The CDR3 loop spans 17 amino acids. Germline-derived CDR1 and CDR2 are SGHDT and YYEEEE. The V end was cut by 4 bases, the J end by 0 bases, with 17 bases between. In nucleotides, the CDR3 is TGTGCCAGCAGCCCTGGCGGGGCCGGGCCTAGCAATCAGCCCCAGCATTTT. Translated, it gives CASSPGGAGPSNQPQHF. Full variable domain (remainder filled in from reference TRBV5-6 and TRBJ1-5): DAGVTQSPTHLIKTRGQQVTLRCSPKSGHDTVSWYQQALGQGPQFIFQYYEEEERQRGNFPDRFSGHQFPNYSSELNVNALLLGDSALYLCASSPGGAGPSNQPQHFGDGTRLSIL.

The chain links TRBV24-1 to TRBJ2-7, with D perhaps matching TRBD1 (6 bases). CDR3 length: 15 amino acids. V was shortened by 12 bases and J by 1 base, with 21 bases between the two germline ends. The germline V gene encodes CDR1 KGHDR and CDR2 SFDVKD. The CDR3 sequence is CAGISSGQQSYEQYF. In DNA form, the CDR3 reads TGTGCCGGGATCTCGTCGGGACAACAGTCCTACGAGCAGTACTTC.

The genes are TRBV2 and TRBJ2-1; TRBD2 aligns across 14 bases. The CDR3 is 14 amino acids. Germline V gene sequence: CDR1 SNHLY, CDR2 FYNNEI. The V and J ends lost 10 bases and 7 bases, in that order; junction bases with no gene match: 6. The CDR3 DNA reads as TGTGCCAACAGACTAGCGGGGGGGAAAAATGAGCAGTTCTTC. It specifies CANRLAGGKNEQFF.

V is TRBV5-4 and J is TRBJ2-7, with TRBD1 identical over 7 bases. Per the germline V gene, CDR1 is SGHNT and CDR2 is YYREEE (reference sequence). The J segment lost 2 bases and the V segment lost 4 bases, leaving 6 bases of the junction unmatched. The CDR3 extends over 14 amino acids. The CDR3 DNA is TGTGCCAGCAGCCCGGACAGGCCCCCCTACGAGCAGTACTTC. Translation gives CASSPDRPPYEQYF.

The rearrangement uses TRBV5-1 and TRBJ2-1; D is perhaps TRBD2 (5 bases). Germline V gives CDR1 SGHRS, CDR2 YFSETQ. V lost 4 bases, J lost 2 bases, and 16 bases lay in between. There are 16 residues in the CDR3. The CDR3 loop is CASSQLDSGAYNEQFF. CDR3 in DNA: TGCGCCAGCAGCCAACTGGACTCCGGGGCCTACAATGAGCAGTTCTTC.

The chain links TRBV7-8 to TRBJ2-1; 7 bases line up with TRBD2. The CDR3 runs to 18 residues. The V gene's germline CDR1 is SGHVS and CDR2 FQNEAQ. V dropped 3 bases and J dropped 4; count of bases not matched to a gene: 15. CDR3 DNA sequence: TGTGCCAGCAGCTTCACGAGAAACCGGGACTATCAATACAATGAGCAGTTCTTC. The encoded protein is CASSFTRNRDYQYNEQFF.

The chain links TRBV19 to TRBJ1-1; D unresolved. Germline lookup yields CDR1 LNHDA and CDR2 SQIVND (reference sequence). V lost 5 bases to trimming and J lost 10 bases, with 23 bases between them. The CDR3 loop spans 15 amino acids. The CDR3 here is CASSPGELRNTVAFF. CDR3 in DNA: TGTGCCAGTAGTCCCGGGGAGCTTCGAAATACCGTAGCTTTCTTT.

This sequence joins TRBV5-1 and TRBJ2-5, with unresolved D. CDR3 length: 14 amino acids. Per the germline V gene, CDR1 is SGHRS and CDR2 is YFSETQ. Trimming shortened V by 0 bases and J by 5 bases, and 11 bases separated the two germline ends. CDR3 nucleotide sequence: TGCGCCAGCAGCTTGGCCGGCGGCAAGGAGACCCAGTACTTC. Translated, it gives CASSLAGGKETQYF.

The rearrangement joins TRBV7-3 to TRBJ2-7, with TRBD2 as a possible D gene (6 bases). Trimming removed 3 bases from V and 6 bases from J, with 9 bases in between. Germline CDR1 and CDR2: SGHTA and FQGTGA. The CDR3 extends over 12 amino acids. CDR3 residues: CASSFSGGEQYF. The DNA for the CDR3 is TGTGCCAGCAGCTTCTCCGGGGGCGAGCAGTACTTC.

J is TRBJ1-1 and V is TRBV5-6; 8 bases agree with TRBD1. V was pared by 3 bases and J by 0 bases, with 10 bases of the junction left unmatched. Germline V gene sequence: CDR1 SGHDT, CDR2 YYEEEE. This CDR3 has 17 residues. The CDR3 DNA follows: TGTGCCAGCAGCTGGAGAGGACAGGGTAGGCTGAACACTGAAGCTTTCTTT. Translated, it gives CASSWRGQGRLNTEAFF.

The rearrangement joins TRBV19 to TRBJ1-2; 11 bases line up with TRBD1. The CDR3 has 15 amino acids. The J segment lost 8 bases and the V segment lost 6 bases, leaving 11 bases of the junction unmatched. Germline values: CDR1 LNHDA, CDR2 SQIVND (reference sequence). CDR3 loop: CASSTSGTGGGGYTF. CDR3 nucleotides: TGTGCCAGTAGCACCTCCGGGACAGGGGGTGGAGGCTACACCTTC.

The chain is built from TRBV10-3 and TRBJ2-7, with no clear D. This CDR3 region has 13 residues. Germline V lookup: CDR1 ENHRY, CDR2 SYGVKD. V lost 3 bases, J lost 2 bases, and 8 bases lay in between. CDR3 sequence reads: CAISDGGTYEQYF. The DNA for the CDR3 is TGTGCCATCAGTGATGGCGGAACCTACGAGCAGTACTTC.

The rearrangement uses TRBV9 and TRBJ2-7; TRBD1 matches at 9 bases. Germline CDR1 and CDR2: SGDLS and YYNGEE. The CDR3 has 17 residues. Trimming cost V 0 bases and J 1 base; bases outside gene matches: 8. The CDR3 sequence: CASSVVLWDRVSYEQYF. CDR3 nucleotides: TGTGCCAGCAGCGTAGTGCTCTGGGACAGGGTATCCTACGAGCAGTACTTC.

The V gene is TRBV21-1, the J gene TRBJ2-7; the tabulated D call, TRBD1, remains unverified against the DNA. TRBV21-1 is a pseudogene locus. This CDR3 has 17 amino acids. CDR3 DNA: TGTGCCAGCAGCTCTAGGGTCCGGGACAGGGGAGCCTACGAGCAGTACTTC. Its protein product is CASSSRVRDRGAYEQYF.